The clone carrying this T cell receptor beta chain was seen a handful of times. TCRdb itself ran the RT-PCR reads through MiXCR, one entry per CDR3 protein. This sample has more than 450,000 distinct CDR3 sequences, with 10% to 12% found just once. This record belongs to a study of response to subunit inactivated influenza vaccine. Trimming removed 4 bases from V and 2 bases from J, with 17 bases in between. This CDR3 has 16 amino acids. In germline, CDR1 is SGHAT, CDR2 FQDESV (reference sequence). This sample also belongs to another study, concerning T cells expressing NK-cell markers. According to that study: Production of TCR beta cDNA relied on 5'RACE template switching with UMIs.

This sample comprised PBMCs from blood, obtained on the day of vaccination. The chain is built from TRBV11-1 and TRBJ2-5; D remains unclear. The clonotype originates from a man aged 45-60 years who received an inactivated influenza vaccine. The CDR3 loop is CASSYIVGRFQETQYF. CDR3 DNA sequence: TGTGCCAGCAGCTACATAGTCGGCAGGTTTCAAGAGACCCAGTACTTC.